This TCR beta chain was profiled in a study of beta chain features in type 1 diabetes. Study in general: The patient and healthy donor groups were comparable for age, gender and cell yields. Whole-study findings and limits: Sequencing from cDNA could over-represent high-TCR-expressing cells. The study found moderately but significantly shorter TCRB CDR3s in all four CD4+ subsets of Type 1 diabetes patients.

Every bit of the isolated RNA underwent reverse transcription, so sequencing read expressed TCRB transcripts. About 3.5 million reads, on average, came from each naive, central memory and regulatory T cell sample. Sequencing was performed with immunoSEQ multiplex PCR; in TCRdb, only in-frame clones are kept and a portion is missing. The sample shows 150,000 to 180,000 clones, under 9.5% of them seen only once. The CDR3 contains 15 residues. J was trimmed by 4 bases and V by 2 bases; bases with no gene match: 2. Germline-derived CDR1 and CDR2 are MDHEN and SYDVKM. This clone occurred a few times. The antigen is not known.

The sample comprised central memory CD4+ T cells from blood. The receptor was isolated from a man in his late teens or twenties in good health. The chain has TRBV28 and TRBJ2-1; 10 bases are shared with TRBD1. Here the CDR3 reads CASSLGTGAYNEQFF. CDR3 DNA: TGTGCCAGCAGTTTAGGGACAGGGGCTTACAATGAGCAGTTCTTC.